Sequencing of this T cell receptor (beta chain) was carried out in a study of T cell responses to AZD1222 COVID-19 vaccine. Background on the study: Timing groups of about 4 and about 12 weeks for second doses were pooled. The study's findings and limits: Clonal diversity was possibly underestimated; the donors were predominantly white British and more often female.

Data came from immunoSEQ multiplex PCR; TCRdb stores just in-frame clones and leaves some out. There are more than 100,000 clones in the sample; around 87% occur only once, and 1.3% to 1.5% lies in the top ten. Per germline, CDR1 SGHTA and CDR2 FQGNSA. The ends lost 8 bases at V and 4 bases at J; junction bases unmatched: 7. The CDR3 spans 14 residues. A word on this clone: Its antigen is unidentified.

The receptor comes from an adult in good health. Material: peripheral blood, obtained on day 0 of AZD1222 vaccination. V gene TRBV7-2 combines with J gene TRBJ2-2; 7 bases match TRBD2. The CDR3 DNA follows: TGTGCCAGCTACCCGGGGGGAAGCACCGGGGAGCTGTTTTTT. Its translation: CASYPGGSTGELFF.